This T cell receptor beta chain was found in a study of radiotherapy plus CTLA-4 blockade in lung cancer. Study-level information: The study recorded objective responses in 18% of patients and disease control in approximately 29%.

Focal radiation and CTLA-4 blockade (ipilimumab) were tested in chemo-refractory metastatic non-small-cell lung cancer patients. This CDR3 contains 15 residues. The V end was cut by 5 bases, the J end by 9 bases, with 23 bases between. From germline, CDR1 is SGHAT and CDR2 FQNNGV. Broader study findings: Tumor-derived TCR clones expanded in blood after radiotherapy plus ipilimumab.

As to this clone: What it binds is unknown.

The repertoire was sequenced with immunoSEQ multiplex PCR; TCRdb's copy has only in-frame clones and lacks some. The table includes roughly 44,000 clones, roughly three quarters detected once. The chain recombines TRBV11-2 with TRBJ2-7; D assignment may be TRBD1 or TRBD2 (5 bases each). Sample: peripheral blood, taken from a patient treated with radiotherapy plus ipilimumab. This sequence was found in a human donor with non-small cell lung cancer who had stable disease on radiotherapy plus ipilimumab. CDR3 protein: CASSLDAGFFAGQYF. Written as DNA, the CDR3 is TGTGCCAGCAGCCTTGACGCAGGGTTTTTCGCGGGGCAGTACTTC.